Each of the 22 T cell receptor beta chains below was sequenced from the same sample in a study of OX40 agonist ivuxolimab in advanced cancers. Sequencing was performed with immunoSEQ multiplex PCR; in TCRdb, only in-frame clones are kept and a portion is missing. The repertoire consists of about 70,000 clones, with 86% occurring once and the leading ten covering around 1.9%. This specimen consisted of CD4+ or CD8+ T cells sorted from blood, obtained in a trial of the OX40 agonist ivuxolimab. The receptors were gathered from an adult with an advanced solid tumor such as melanoma, head and neck, liver or kidney cancer.

The chain has TRBV6-5 and TRBJ2-7; tentatively, D is TRBD1 (6 bases). The V end lost 2 bases, the J end lost 5 bases, and 13 bases lay between the germline ends. The V gene's germline CDR1 is MNHEY and CDR2 SVGAGI. This CDR3 is built from 14 residues. CDR3 nucleotides: TGTGCCAGCAGTTACAGTGGCAGGGGCCACGAGCAGTACTTC. Protein product: CASSYSGRGHEQYF.

The CDR3 region is CASTGQERSSYEQYF. CDR3 coding DNA: TGTGCCAGCACCGGACAGGAGAGGAGCTCCTACGAGCAGTACTTC. The chain carries TRBV6-6 and TRBJ2-7; 7 nucleotides align to TRBD1. The CDR3 loop spans 15 amino acids. CDR1 MNHNY and CDR2 SVGAGI come from the germline V gene (reference sequence). V dropped 7 bases and J dropped 0; count of bases not matched to a gene: 9.

This clone was seen a few times. This chain connects TRBV19 to TRBJ1-6; D gene ambiguous. Trimming pared 4 bases from V and 8 bases from J, leaving 9 bases between. CDR1 is LNHDA, CDR2 SQIVND, per germline (reference sequence). There are 13 residues in the CDR3. CDR3 sequence reads: CASSRATDSPLHF. Here the CDR3 DNA reads TGTGCCAGTAGTAGGGCGACGGATTCACCCCTCCACTTT.

The V and J genes are TRBV18 and TRBJ2-1; possibly TRBD1 for D (6 bases). This CDR3 has 16 residues. V dropped 0 bases and J dropped 0 bases, with 9 bases sitting between them. Germline-derived CDR1 and CDR2 are KGHSH and LQKENI. The chain's CDR3 is CASSPPGQSSYNEQFF. Here the CDR3 DNA reads TGTGCCAGCTCACCACCTGGACAGAGCTCCTACAATGAGCAGTTCTTC.

This chain links TRBV18 with TRBJ1-2; tentative D call: TRBD1 (6 bases). The CDR3 runs 14 residues. Deletions cut 8 bases from V and 8 bases from J, with 21 bases between. Looked up from germline, CDR1 is KGHSH and CDR2 is LQKENI. CDR3 nucleotides: TGTGCCAGCAGAACGGACAGACCCACCGGGGGCTACACCTTC. Encoded protein: CASRTDRPTGGYTF. Full variable domain (missing parts from reference TRBV18 and TRBJ1-2): NAGVMQNPRHLVRRRGQEARLRCSPMKGHSHVYWYRQLPEEGLKFMVYLQKENIIDESGMPKERFSAEFPKEGPSILRIQQVVRGDSAAYFCASRTDRPTGGYTFGSGTRLTVV.

This chain connects TRBV29-1 to TRBJ2-7, with D tentatively TRBD1 (5 bases). V lost 4 bases, J lost 2 bases, and 9 bases lay in between. This CDR3 has 12 residues. In germline, CDR1 is SQVTM, CDR2 ANQGSEA. CDR3 sequence (DNA): TGCAGCGTTGGGACAATCGCCTACGAGCAGTACTTC. Translation: CSVGTIAYEQYF.

The V call is TRBV28, the J call TRBJ1-2; 10 bases are shared with TRBD1. In germline, CDR1 is MDHEN, CDR2 SYDVKM. After removal of 6 bases from V and 6 bases from J, the junction contained 13 bases not matched to a gene. There are 16 residues in the CDR3. This CDR3 reads CASSLYPGQGTDGYTF. Here the CDR3 DNA reads TGTGCCAGCAGCCTATATCCGGGACAGGGGACCGATGGCTACACCTTC.

This chain uses TRBV10-2 with TRBJ1-2, with D uncertain. Germline values: CDR1 WSHSY, CDR2 SAAADI. The CDR3 has 10 amino acids. V lost 10 bases, J lost 2 bases, and 5 bases lay in between. The DNA of the CDR3 is TGCGCCACCTCGAACTATGGCTACACCTTC. It yields the protein CATSNYGYTF.

The rearrangement links TRBV6-1 to TRBJ2-5; 12 bases align to TRBD1. The J call is uncertain, as TRBJ2-7 better fits the DNA end. The CDR3 consists of 16 residues. The germline V gene encodes CDR1 MNHNS and CDR2 SASEGT. Here the CDR3 reads CASSERGGQGAYEQYF. The CDR3, as DNA: TGTGCCAGCAGTGAAAGGGGGGGACAGGGGGCTTACGAGCAGTACTTC.

This clone was found once. J is TRBJ1-2 and V is TRBV6-5; the D is unclear. The CDR3 contains 14 residues. V lost 7 bases, J lost 4 bases, and 16 bases lay in between. Germline values: CDR1 MNHEY, CDR2 SVGAGI. The CDR3 protein is CASTRVGKGYGYTF. The CDR3 DNA reads as TGTGCCAGCACCCGCGTAGGGAAGGGCTATGGCTACACCTTC.

The chain carries TRBV7-9 and TRBJ2-5; D is possibly TRBD2 (6 bases). V shed 1 base and J shed 2 bases, with 8 bases lying between them. CDR1 is SEHNR, CDR2 FQNEAQ, per germline (reference sequence). This CDR3 has 14 residues. The DNA of the CDR3 is TGTGCCAGCAGCTTAGGGCGGGAACAAGAGACCCAGTACTTC. This encodes CASSLGREQETQYF.

This chain connects TRBV21-1 to TRBJ2-7. TRBV21-1 is a pseudogene. This CDR3 spans 14 amino acids. DNA for the CDR3: TGTGCCAGCTGCCCGGGGGCTGAGGGCCTCGAGCAGTACTTC. It encodes CASCPGAEGLEQYF.

The J gene is TRBJ1-1, the V gene TRBV7-9; D is perhaps TRBD1 (5 bases). V shed 1 base and J shed 1 base, with 10 bases lying between them. This CDR3 is 15 amino acids long. CDR1 is SEHNR, CDR2 FQNEAQ, per germline (reference sequence). The CDR3 here is CASSLEGRENTEAFF. CDR3 DNA sequence: TGTGCCAGCAGCTTAGAGGGGCGAGAGAACACTGAAGCTTTCTTT. Looking up the rest from reference TRBV7-9 and TRBJ1-1 gives the full variable domain: DTGVSQNPRHKITKRGQNVTFRCDPISEHNRLYWYRQTLGQGPEFLTYFQNEAQLEKSRLLSDRFSAERPKGSFSTLEIQRTEQGDSAMYLCASSLEGRENTEAFFGQGTRLTVV.

The rearrangement links TRBV7-9 to TRBJ2-7; a possible D gene is TRBD2 (5 bases). The CDR3 length is 15 residues. Germline-derived CDR1 and CDR2 are SEHNR and FQNEAQ (reference sequence). The germline V and J ends were trimmed by 2 bases and 5 bases, with 16 bases remaining between them. The chain's CDR3 is CASSLNPDGRDEQYF. The CDR3 DNA sequence: TGTGCCAGCAGCTTAAATCCCGACGGGCGGGACGAGCAGTACTTC.

The chain recombines TRBV5-6 with TRBJ2-4, with D hard to call. The CDR3 sequence is 14 residues long. Germline values: CDR1 SGHDT, CDR2 YYEEEE. Trimming shortened V by 3 bases and J by 11 bases, and 18 bases separated the two germline ends. Here the CDR3 reads CASSYLTSSRVQYF. The CDR3 DNA sequence: TGTGCCAGCAGCTACTTAACCTCCTCACGAGTTCAGTACTTC.

The V and J genes are TRBV10-3 and TRBJ1-1; no firm D call. The CDR3 spans 12 residues. V dropped 7 bases and J dropped 0 bases, with 6 bases sitting between them. Per the germline V gene, CDR1 is ENHRY and CDR2 is SYGVKD. In DNA form, the CDR3 reads TGTGCCATCAAAGAGTTGAACACTGAAGCTTTCTTT. This encodes CAIKELNTEAFF.

V usage is TRBV18 and J usage is TRBJ2-7; tentatively, D is TRBD1 (6 bases). V lost 6 bases, J lost 2 bases, and 11 bases lay in between. Germline V lookup: CDR1 KGHSH, CDR2 LQKENI. The CDR3 length is 13 residues. The CDR3 DNA sequence: TGTGCCAGCTCGCGTGGGACAACCTACGAGCAGTACTTC. It codes for CASSRGTTYEQYF.

This rearrangement joins TRBV6-6 to TRBJ1-4, with TRBD1 as a possible D gene (5 bases). The V gene lost 6 bases and the J gene lost 5 bases, with 13 bases spanning the gap. The CDR3 runs to 14 residues. Germline V gives CDR1 MNHNY, CDR2 SVGAGI (reference sequence). For the CDR3, the DNA is TGTGCCAGCAGGCCGCAGGGAGGGAATGAAAAACTGTTTTTT. The encoded protein is CASRPQGGNEKLFF.

In DNA, the CDR3 is TGCGCCACATCGGACACAACCCCCAATGAGCAGTTCTTC. Residues: CATSDTTPNEQFF. V gene TRBV10-2 combines with J gene TRBJ2-1; tentatively, D is TRBD1 (5 bases). With 10 bases removed from V and 6 bases from J, the gap between germline ends came to 16 bases. CDR1 WSHSY and CDR2 SAAADI come from the germline V gene. The CDR3 has 13 amino acids.

The chain has TRBV6-1 and TRBJ2-2; D is undetermined. This CDR3 spans 17 amino acids. Germline CDR1 reads MNHNS; CDR2 reads SASEGT. V lost 4 bases and J lost 7, with 22 bases in between. CDR3 amino acids: CASSAPTLARRSGELFF. Here the CDR3 DNA reads TGTGCCAGCAGTGCCCCCACCCTGGCCCGCAGGAGCGGGGAGCTGTTTTTT.

The rearrangement links TRBV2 to TRBJ2-5; tentatively, D is TRBD1 (6 bases). V dropped 4 bases and J dropped 7 bases, with 13 bases sitting between them. Germline values: CDR1 SNHLY, CDR2 FYNNEI. This CDR3 is 13 amino acids long. The CDR3 here is CASSATTTGTQYF. The CDR3 coding sequence is TGTGCCAGCAGTGCGACGACGACAGGGACCCAGTACTTC.

CDR3 coding DNA: TGCGCCAGCAGCTTGGTGGGACTAGCGGGACCCACAGATACGCAGTATTTT. The encoded protein is CASSLVGLAGPTDTQYF. The V and J genes are TRBV5-1 and TRBJ2-3; 13 bases line up with TRBD2. The germline CDR1 and CDR2 sequences are SGHRS and YFSETQ. The CDR3 is 17 amino acids. With V trimmed by 0 bases and J by 2 bases, 3 bases remained unmatched.